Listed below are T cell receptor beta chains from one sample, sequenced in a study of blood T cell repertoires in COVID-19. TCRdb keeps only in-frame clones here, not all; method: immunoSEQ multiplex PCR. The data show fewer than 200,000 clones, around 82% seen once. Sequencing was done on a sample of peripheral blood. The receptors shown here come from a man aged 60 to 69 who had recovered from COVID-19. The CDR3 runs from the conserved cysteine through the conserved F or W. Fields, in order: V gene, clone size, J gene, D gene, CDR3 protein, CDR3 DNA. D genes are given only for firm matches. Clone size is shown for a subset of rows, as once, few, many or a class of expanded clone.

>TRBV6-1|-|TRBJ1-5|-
CASSEARGGQPQHF
TGTGCCAGCAGTGAAGCGCGTGGTGGTCAGCCCCAGCATTTT
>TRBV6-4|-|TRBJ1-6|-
CASSRTGQNNSPLHF
TGTGCCAGCAGTCGAACGGGACAAAATAATTCACCCCTCCACTTT
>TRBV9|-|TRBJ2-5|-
CASSVAGLGDSGEVTQYF
TGTGCCAGCAGCGTAGCTGGGTTAGGGGACTCCGGGGAGGTGACCCAGTACTTC
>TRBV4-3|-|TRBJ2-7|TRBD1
CASSQDVGTGYYEQYF
TGCGCCAGCAGCCAAGATGTCGGGACAGGGTACTACGAGCAGTACTTC
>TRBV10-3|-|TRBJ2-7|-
CAIRREDEQYF
TGTGCCATCAGAAGAGAAGACGAGCAGTACTTC
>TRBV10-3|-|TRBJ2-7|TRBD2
CAISAGTSGVYEQYF
TGTGCCATCAGTGCCGGGACTAGCGGGGTGTACGAGCAGTACTTC
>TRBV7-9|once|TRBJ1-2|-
CASSLTSNPAEGGYGYTF
TGTGCCAGCAGCTTAACCTCCAACCCCGCAGAGGGCGGCTATGGCTACACCTTC
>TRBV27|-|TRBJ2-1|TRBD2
CASLGAGGGEQFF
TGTGCCAGCTTGGGAGCGGGGGGGGGTGAGCAGTTCTTC
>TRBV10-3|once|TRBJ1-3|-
CALVSGNTIYF
TGTGCCTTAGTGTCTGGAAACACCATATATTTT
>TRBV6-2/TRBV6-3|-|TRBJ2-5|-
CASSLASWLETQYF
TGTGCCAGCAGCCTAGCGTCCTGGCTGGAGACCCAGTACTTC
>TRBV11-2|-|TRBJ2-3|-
CASSLGGQSSSTDTQYF
TGTGCCAGCAGCTTAGGAGGACAGAGCTCTAGCACAGATACGCAGTATTTT
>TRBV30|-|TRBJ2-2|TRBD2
CAWTIAGTGELFF
TGTGCCTGGACGATAGCGGGCACCGGGGAGCTGTTTTTT